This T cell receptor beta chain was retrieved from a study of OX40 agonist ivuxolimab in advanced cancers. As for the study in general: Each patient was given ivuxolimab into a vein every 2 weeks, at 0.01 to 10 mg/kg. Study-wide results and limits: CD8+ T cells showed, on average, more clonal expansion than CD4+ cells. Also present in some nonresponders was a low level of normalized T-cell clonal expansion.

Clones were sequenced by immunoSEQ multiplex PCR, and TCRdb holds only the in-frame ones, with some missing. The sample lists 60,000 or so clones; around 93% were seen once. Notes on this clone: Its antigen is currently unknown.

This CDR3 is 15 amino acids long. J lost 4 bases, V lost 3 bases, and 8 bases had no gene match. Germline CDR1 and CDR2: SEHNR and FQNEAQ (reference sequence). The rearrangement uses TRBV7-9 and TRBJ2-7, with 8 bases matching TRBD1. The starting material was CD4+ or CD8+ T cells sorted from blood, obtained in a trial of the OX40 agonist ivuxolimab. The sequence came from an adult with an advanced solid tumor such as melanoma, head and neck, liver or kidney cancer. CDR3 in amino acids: CASSLIQGEFYEQYF. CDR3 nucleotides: TGTGCCAGCAGCTTGATACAGGGGGAATTTTACGAGCAGTACTTC.